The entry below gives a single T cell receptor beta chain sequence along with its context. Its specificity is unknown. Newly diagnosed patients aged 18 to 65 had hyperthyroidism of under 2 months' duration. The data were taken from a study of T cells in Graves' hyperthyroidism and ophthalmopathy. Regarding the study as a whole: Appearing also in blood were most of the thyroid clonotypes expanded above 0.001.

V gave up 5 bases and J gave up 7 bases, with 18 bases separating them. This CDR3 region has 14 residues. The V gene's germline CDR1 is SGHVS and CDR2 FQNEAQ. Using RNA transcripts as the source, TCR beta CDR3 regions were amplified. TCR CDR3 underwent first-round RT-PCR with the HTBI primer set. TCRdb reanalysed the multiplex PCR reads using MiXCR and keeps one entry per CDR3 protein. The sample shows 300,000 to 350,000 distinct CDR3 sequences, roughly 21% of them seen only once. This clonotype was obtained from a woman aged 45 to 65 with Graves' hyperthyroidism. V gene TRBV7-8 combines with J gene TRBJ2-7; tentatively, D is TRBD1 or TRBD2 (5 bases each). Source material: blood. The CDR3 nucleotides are TGTGCCAGCAGCCTGGGACCATCGCGGGTTGAGCAGTACTTC. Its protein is CASSLGPSRVEQYF. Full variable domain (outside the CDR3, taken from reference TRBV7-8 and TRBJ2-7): GAGVSQSPRYKVAKRGQDVALRCDPISGHVSLFWYQQALGQGPEFLTYFQNEAQLDKSGLPSDRFFAERPEGSVSTLKIQRTQQEDSAVYLCASSLGPSRVEQYFGPGTRLTVT.